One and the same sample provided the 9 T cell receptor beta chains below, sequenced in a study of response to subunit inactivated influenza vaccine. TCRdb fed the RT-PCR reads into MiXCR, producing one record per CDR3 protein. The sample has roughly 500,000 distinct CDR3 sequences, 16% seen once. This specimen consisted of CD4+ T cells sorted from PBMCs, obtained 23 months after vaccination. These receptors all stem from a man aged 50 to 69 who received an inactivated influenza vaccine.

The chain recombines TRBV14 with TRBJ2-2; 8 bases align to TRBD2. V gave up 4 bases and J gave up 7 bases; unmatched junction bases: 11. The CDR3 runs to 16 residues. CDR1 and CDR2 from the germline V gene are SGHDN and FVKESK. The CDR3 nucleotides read TGTGCCAGCAGCCCCTTGATAGCGGGGTCCTACGGGGAGCTGTTTTTT. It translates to CASSPLIAGSYGELFF.

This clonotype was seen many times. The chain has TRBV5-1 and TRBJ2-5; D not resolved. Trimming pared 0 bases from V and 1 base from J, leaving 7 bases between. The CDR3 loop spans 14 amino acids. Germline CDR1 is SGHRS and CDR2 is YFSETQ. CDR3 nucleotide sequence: TGCGCCAGCAGCTTGGTTGGGCCCCAAGAGACCCAGTACTTC. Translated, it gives CASSLVGPQETQYF.

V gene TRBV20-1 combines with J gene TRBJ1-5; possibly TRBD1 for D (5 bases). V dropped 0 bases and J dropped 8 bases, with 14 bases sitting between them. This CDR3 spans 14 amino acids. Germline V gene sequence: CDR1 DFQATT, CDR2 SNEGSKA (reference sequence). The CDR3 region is CSARDPGTPEPQHF. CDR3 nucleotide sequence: TGCAGTGCTAGAGACCCCGGGACCCCAGAGCCCCAGCATTTT.

For the CDR3, the DNA is TGTGCCAGCAGCTTAGCCGGCTTCACAGATACGCAGTATTTT. Its protein product is CASSLAGFTDTQYF. V usage is TRBV7-2 and J usage is TRBJ2-3; D unclear. V dropped 0 bases and J dropped 2 bases, with 6 bases sitting between them. The germline CDR1 and CDR2 sequences are SGHTA and FQGNSA. This CDR3 is 14 amino acids long.

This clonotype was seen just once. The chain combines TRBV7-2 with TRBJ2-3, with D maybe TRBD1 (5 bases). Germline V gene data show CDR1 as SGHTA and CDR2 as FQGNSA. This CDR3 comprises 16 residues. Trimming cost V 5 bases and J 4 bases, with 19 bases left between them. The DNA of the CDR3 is TGTGCCAGCAGCCTCCGACAGCGACCCAACCCAGATACGCAGTATTTT. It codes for CASSLRQRPNPDTQYF.

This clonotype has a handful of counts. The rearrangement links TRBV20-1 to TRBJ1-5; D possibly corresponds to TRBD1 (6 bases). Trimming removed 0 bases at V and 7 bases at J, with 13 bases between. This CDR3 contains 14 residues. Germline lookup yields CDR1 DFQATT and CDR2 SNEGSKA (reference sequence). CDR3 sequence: CSAREGGPGQPQHF. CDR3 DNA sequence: TGCAGTGCTAGAGAGGGGGGGCCGGGGCAGCCCCAGCATTTT.

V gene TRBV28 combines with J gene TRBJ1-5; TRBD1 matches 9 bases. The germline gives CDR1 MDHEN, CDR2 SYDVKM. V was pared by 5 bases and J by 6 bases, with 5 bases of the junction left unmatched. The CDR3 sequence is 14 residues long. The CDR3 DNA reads TGTGCCAGCAGTACAGGGGGCCAGTTTCAGCCCCAGCATTTT. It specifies CASSTGGQFQPQHF.

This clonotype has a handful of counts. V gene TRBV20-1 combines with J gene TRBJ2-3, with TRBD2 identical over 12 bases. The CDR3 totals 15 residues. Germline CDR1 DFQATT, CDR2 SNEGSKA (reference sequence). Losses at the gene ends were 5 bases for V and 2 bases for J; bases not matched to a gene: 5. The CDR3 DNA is TGCAGTGCTCGGTCTAGCGGGAGGGCCACAGATACGCAGTATTTT. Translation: CSARSSGRATDTQYF.

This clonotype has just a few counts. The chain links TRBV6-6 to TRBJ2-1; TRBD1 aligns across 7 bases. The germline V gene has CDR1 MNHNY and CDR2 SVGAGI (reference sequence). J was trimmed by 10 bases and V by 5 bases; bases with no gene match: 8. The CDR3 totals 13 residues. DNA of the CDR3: TGTGCCAGCAGTCGGGACAGAATATCCGAGCAGTTCTTC. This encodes CASSRDRISEQFF.